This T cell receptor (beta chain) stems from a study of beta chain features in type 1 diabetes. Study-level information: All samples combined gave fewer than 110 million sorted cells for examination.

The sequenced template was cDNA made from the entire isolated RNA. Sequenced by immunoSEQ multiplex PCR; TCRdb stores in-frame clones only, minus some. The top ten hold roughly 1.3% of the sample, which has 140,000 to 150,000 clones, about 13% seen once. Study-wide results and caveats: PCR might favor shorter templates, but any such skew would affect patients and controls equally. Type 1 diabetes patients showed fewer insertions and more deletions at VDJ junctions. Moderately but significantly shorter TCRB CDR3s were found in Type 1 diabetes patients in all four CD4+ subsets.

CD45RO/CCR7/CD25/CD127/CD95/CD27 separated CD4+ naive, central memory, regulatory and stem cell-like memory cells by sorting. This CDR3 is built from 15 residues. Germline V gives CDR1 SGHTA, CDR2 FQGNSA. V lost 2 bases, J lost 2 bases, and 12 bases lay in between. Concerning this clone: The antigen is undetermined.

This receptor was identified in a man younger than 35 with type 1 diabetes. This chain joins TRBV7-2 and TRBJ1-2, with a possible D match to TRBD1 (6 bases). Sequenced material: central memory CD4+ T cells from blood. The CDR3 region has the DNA TGTGCCAGCAGCTTACGCCAAGGACAGAACTATGGCTACACCTTC. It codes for CASSLRQGQNYGYTF.